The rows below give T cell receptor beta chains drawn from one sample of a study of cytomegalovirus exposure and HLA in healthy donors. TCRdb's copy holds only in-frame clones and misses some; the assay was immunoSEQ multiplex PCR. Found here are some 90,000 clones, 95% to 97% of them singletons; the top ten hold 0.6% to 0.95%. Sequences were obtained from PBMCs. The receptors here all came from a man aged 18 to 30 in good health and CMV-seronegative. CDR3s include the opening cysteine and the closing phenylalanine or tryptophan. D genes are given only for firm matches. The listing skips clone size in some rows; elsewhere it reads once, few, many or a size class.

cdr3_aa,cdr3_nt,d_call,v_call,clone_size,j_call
CAKDRGGETQYF,TGTGCCAAGGACAGGGGCGGCGAGACCCAGTACTTC,TRBD1,TRBV30,NA,TRBJ2-5
CASSPMLGLAGDYEQYF,TGTGCCAGCAGCCCAATGCTAGGACTAGCGGGAGACTACGAGCAGTACTTC,TRBD2,TRBV7-6,once,TRBJ2-7
CASSLVGLAGVVDTQYF,TGTGCCAGCAGCTTAGTTGGACTAGCGGGAGTGGTAGATACGCAGTATTTT,TRBD2,TRBV7-8,NA,TRBJ2-3
CASSRGPGLRIDTQYF,TGTGCCAGCAGCCGAGGACCGGGACTACGGATAGATACGCAGTATTTT,TRBD2,TRBV5-6,NA,TRBJ2-3
CASSFDRDYEQYF,TGTGCCAGCAGTTTTGACAGGGACTACGAGCAGTACTTC,TRBD1,TRBV28,NA,TRBJ2-7
CASSQVGMGASDTQYF,TGCGCCAGCAGCCAAGTAGGGATGGGGGCATCAGATACGCAGTATTTT,NA,TRBV4-1,NA,TRBJ2-3
CASLALRARTGELFF,TGTGCCAGCCTGGCCTTGCGAGCGCGCACCGGGGAGCTGTTTTTT,NA,TRBV28,NA,TRBJ2-2
CASSPAGNTEAFF,TGTGCCAGCAGTCCCGCCGGGAACACTGAAGCTTTCTTT,NA,TRBV28,NA,TRBJ1-1
CATSRETTRTDTQYF,TGTGCCACCAGCAGAGAGACTACCCGCACAGATACGCAGTATTTT,NA,TRBV15,NA,TRBJ2-3
CASSIAPYRQPTSSGYTF,TGTGCCAGTAGTATAGCCCCCTACCGACAGCCGACGAGCAGTGGCTACACCTTC,NA,TRBV19,NA,TRBJ1-2
CASSLREIRTNEKLFF,TGTGCCAGCAGCCTGAGGGAGATAAGGACTAATGAAAAACTGTTTTTT,NA,TRBV5-6,once,TRBJ1-4
CASSLGTGNQPQHF,TGTGCCAGCAGCTTAGGAACTGGCAATCAGCCCCAGCATTTT,NA,TRBV11-2,NA,TRBJ1-5
CASSLAGLATQYF,TGTGCCAGCAGCTTAGCAGGACTAGCCACGCAGTATTTT,TRBD2,TRBV7-2,NA,TRBJ2-3
CASSQEGPGQGAQPQHF,TGTGCCAGCAGCCAAGAGGGCCCTGGACAGGGGGCTCAGCCCCAGCATTTT,TRBD1,TRBV4-2,NA,TRBJ1-5
CASSFTSGSYNEQFF,TGTGCCAGCAGTTTTACCAGCGGGAGTTACAATGAGCAGTTCTTC,TRBD2,TRBV27,NA,TRBJ2-1
CASMMGRGPYNEQFF,TGTGCCAGCATGATGGGGCGGGGACCCTACAATGAGCAGTTCTTC,NA,TRBV2,NA,TRBJ2-1
CASSQTRQGSNQPQHF,TGTGCCAGCAGTCAAACCCGACAGGGAAGCAATCAGCCCCAGCATTTT,TRBD1,TRBV27,NA,TRBJ1-5
CASSLNRNTEAFF,TGTGCCAGCTCACTAAACAGGAACACTGAAGCTTTCTTT,NA,TRBV18,NA,TRBJ1-1
CASNRGGADTQYF,TGTGCCAGCAACAGGGGCGGTGCAGATACGCAGTATTTT,TRBD1,TRBV2,NA,TRBJ2-3
CAISEAQAPPTGQYF,TGTGCCATCAGTGAGGCTCAAGCCCCACCTACGGGGCAGTACTTC,NA,TRBV10-3,NA,TRBJ2-7
CSARQGFQYF,TGCAGTGCTAGGCAGGGGTTCCAGTACTTC,NA,TRBV20-1,NA,TRBJ2-4
CASSLDRGDYEQYF,TGTGCCAGCAGCTTAGACCGCGGGGACTACGAGCAGTACTTC,NA,TRBV7-8,NA,TRBJ2-7
CAWKPWQGAYGYTF,TGTGCCTGGAAACCCTGGCAGGGCGCCTATGGCTACACCTTC,NA,TRBV30,once,TRBJ1-2
CASSPGTGPPYNEQFF,TGCGCCAGCAGTCCCGGGACAGGGCCTCCCTACAATGAGCAGTTCTTC,TRBD1,TRBV10-1,NA,TRBJ2-1
CASSIMNTGELFF,TGTGCCAGTAGTATCATGAACACCGGGGAGCTGTTTTTT,NA,TRBV19,NA,TRBJ2-2
CASSFRARKLFF,TGTGCCAGCAGCTTCAGGGCCCGAAAACTGTTTTTT,NA,TRBV5-4,NA,TRBJ1-4
CASSGWDRPSSNQPQHF,TGTGCCAGCAGTGGATGGGACAGACCATCTAGCAATCAGCCCCAGCATTTT,TRBD1,TRBV6-1,NA,TRBJ1-5
CASRGSVRDTGELFF,TGTGCCAGTAGAGGTAGTGTCAGGGACACCGGGGAGCTGTTTTTT,NA,TRBV19,NA,TRBJ2-2
CASSPRTGARETQYF,TGTGCCAGCAGCCCCCGGACGGGAGCGAGAGAGACCCAGTACTTC,NA,TRBV5-5,NA,TRBJ2-5
CASSSLAYNYGYTF,TGTGCCAGCAGCTCCCTCGCCTACAACTATGGCTACACCTTC,NA,TRBV5-4,NA,TRBJ1-2
CASTTGVRIETQYF,TGTGCCAGCACCACAGGGGTGAGGATTGAGACCCAGTACTTC,TRBD1,TRBV2,once,TRBJ2-5
CASSRLAGRNNEQFF,TGTGCCAGCAGTCGACTAGCGGGTAGAAACAATGAGCAGTTCTTC,TRBD2,TRBV25-1,NA,TRBJ2-1
CASSLLAGVTDTQYF,TGTGCCAGCAGCCTCTTAGCGGGAGTCACAGATACGCAGTATTTT,TRBD2,TRBV7-2,NA,TRBJ2-3
CASSLGLAGSQDTQYF,TGTGCCAGCAGCTTGGGACTAGCGGGAAGTCAAGATACGCAGTATTTT,TRBD2,TRBV7-6,NA,TRBJ2-3
CASRGENTIYF,TGTGCCAGCAGAGGGGAAAACACCATATATTTT,NA,TRBV6-5,NA,TRBJ1-3